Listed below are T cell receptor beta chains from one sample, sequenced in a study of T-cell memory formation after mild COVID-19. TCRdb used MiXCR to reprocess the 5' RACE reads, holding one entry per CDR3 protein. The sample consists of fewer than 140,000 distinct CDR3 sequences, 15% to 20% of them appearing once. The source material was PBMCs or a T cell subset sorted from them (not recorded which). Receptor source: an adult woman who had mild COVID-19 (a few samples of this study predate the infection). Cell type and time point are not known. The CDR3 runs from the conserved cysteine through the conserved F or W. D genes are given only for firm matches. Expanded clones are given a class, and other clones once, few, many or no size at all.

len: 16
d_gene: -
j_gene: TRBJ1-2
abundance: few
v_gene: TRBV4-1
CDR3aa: CASSQPYQTANYGYTF
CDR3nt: TGCGCCAGCAGCCAACCATACCAGACGGCTAACTATGGCTACACCTTC

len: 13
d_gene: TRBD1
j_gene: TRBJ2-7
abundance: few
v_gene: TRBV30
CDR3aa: CAWSAGGPYEQYF
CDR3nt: TGTGCCTGGAGTGCAGGGGGTCCCTACGAGCAGTACTTC

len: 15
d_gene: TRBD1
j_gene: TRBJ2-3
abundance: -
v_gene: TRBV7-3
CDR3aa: CASSLRDRTTDTQYF
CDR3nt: TGTGCCAGCAGCTTAAGGGACAGGACCACAGATACGCAGTATTTT

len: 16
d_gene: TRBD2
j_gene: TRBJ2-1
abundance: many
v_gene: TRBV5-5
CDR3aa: CASSSPGLAGYNEQFF
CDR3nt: TGTGCCAGCAGCTCGCCGGGACTAGCAGGGTACAATGAGCAGTTCTTC

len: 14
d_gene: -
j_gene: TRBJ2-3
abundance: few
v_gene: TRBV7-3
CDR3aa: CASSFGTATDTQYF
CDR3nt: TGTGCCAGCAGCTTTGGGACTGCGACAGATACGCAGTATTTT

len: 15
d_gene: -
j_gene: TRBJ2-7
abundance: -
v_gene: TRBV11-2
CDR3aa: CASSLEGGTGYEQYF
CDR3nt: TGTGCCAGCAGCTTAGAGGGGGGGACAGGCTACGAGCAGTACTTC

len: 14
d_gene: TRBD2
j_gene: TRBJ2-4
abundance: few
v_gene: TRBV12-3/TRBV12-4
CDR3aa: CASTSGLAGNIQYF
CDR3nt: TGTGCCAGCACCTCGGGACTAGCGGGCAACATTCAGTACTTC

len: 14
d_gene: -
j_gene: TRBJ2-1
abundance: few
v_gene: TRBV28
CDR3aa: CASRPQGNYNEQFF
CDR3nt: TGTGCCAGCAGACCTCAGGGGAACTACAATGAGCAGTTCTTC

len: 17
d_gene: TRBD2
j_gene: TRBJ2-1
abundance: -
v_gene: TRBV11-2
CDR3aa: CASSSALASRGGLEQFF
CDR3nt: TGTGCCAGCAGCTCCGCCTTGGCCAGCCGGGGAGGGCTGGAGCAGTTCTTC

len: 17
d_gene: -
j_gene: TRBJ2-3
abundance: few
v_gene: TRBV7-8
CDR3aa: CASRSASDLILTDTQYF
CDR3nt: TGTGCCAGCAGGTCTGCCTCTGACCTTATCCTCACAGATACGCAGTATTTT

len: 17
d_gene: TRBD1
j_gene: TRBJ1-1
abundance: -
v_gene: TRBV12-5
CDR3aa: CASGTGRQGKVIPEAFF
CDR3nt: TGTGCTAGTGGTACAGGTAGACAGGGGAAGGTGATCCCTGAAGCTTTCTTT

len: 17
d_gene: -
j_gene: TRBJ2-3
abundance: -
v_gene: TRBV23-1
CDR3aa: CASSQSPGRDRTDTQYF
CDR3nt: TGCGCCAGCAGTCAATCGCCTGGAAGGGACCGCACAGATACGCAGTATTTT

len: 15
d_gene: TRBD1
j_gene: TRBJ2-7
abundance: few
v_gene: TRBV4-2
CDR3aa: CASSQDQGAGYEQYF
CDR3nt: TGTGCCAGCAGCCAAGATCAGGGGGCGGGCTACGAGCAGTACTTC

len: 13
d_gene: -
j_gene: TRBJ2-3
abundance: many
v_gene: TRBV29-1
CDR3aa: CSVEDRGADTQYF
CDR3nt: TGCAGCGTTGAAGATCGAGGGGCAGATACGCAGTATTTT

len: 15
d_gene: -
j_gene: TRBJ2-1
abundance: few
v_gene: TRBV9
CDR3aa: CASSVEGEPYNEQFF
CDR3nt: TGTGCCAGCAGCGTAGAAGGGGAACCCTACAATGAGCAGTTCTTC

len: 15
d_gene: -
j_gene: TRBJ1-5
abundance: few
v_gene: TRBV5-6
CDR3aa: CASSSGTPRNQPQHF
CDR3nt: TGTGCCAGCAGCTCCGGGACACCTCGCAATCAGCCCCAGCATTTT

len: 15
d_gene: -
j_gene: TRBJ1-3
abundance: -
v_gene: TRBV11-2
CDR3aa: CASSFRGAPGNTIYF
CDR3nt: TGTGCCAGCAGCTTTCGAGGGGCTCCGGGAAACACCATATATTTT

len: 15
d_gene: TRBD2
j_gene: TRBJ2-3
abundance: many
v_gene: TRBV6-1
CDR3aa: CASSEARGRTDTQYF
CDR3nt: TGTGCCAGCAGTGAAGCGCGGGGGAGAACAGATACGCAGTATTTT

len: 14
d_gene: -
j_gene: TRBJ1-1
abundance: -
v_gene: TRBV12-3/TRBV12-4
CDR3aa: CASSLSGPNTEAFF
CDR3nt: TGTGCCAGCAGTCTATCAGGGCCGAACACTGAAGCTTTCTTT

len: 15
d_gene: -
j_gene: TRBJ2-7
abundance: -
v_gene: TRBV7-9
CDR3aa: CASSFYGGSSYEQYF
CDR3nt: TGTGCCAGCAGCTTTTACGGCGGCAGCTCCTACGAGCAGTACTTC

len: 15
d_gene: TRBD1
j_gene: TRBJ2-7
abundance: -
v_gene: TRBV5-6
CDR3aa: CASSLTGGSVYEQYF
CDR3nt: TGTGCCAGCAGCTTGACAGGGGGATCGGTCTACGAGCAGTACTTC

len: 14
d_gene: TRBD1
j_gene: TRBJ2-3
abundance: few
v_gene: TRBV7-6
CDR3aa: CASSLDRVGDTQYF
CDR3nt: TGTGCCAGCAGCTTGGACAGGGTGGGTGATACGCAGTATTTT

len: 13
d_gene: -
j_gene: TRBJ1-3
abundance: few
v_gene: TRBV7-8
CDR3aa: CATDRGDGNTIYF
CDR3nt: TGTGCCACAGATCGGGGGGACGGAAACACCATATATTTT

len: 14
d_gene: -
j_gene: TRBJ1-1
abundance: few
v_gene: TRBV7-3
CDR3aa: CASSLLGEGSEAFF
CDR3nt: TGTGCCAGCAGCTTATTAGGGGAGGGTTCTGAAGCTTTCTTT

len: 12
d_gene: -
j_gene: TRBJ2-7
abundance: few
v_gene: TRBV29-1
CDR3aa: CSVSPGDYEQYF
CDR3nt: TGCAGCGTTTCCCCGGGAGACTACGAGCAGTACTTC

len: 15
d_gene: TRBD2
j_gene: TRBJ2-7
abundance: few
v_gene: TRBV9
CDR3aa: CASSVETSGVDEQYF
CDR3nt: TGTGCCAGCAGCGTAGAAACTAGCGGGGTGGACGAGCAGTACTTC

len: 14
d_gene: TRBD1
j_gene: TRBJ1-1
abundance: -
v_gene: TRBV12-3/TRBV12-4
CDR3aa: CASSLEGGPTEAFF
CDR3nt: TGTGCCAGCAGTTTGGAAGGGGGCCCGACTGAAGCTTTCTTT

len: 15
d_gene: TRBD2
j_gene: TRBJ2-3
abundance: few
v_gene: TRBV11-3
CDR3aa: CASSPSGGAADTQYF
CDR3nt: TGTGCCAGCAGCCCCAGCGGGGGGGCCGCAGATACGCAGTATTTT

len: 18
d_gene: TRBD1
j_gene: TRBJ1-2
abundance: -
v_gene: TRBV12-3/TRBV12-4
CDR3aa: CATHWAGGLSGPDGGYTF
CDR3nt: TGTGCCACCCATTGGGCAGGGGGACTCTCTGGGCCTGATGGTGGCTACACCTTC